Listed here are 29 T cell receptor beta chains from one sample, sequenced in a study of T-cell memory formation after mild COVID-19. TCRdb reprocessed the 5' RACE reads with MiXCR, giving one entry per CDR3 protein. The data hold about 190,000 distinct CDR3 sequences, with approximately 10% observed a single time. Sequencing was done on a sample of PBMCs or a T cell subset sorted from them (not recorded which). The receptors shown here come from a man aged 18 to 35 who had mild COVID-19 (a few samples of this study predate the infection). Cell type and time point are not known.

The chain has TRBV29-1 and TRBJ1-1; D remains unclear. The CDR3 sequence is 11 residues long. The germline V gene encodes CDR1 SQVTM and CDR2 ANQGSEA. Trimming left V 2 bases short and J 1 base short, with 2 bases between. The CDR3 sequence is CSVEQNTEAFF. CDR3 nucleotide sequence: TGCAGCGTTGAACAGAACACTGAAGCTTTCTTT.

The chain couples TRBV18 to TRBJ1-2; D may be TRBD1 (5 bases). V lost 1 base, J lost 3 bases, and 9 bases lay in between. This CDR3 has 14 amino acids. Germline values: CDR1 KGHSH, CDR2 LQKENI. This CDR3 is CASSPLDRYYGYTF. In DNA form, the CDR3 reads TGTGCCAGCTCACCACTCGACAGATACTATGGCTACACCTTC.

This clonotype was recorded many times. V gene TRBV5-1 combines with J gene TRBJ2-1; D might be TRBD1 (8 bases). The CDR3 covers 16 residues. Trimming pared 1 base from V and 2 bases from J, leaving 13 bases between. Germline V gene data show CDR1 as SGHRS and CDR2 as YFSETQ. As DNA, the CDR3 is TGCGCCAGCAGCTTGAAACAGGGGGGGACCTACAATGAGCAGTTCTTC. This translates into CASSLKQGGTYNEQFF.

The sample holds a few counts of this clonotype. This chain uses TRBV6-2 or TRBV6-3 with TRBJ1-5; D remains unclear. The germline V gene encodes CDR1 MNHEY and CDR2 SVGEGT. The V and J ends lost 4 bases and 0 bases respectively, with 7 bases between them. The CDR3 has 14 residues. The CDR3 bases are TGTGCCAGCAGTTCCCGGTTTAGCAATCAGCCCCAGCATTTT. Protein sequence: CASSSRFSNQPQHF.

This chain joins TRBV7-8 and TRBJ1-5, with no clear D. Deletions cut 3 bases from V and 4 bases from J, with 4 bases between. This CDR3 spans 12 amino acids. CDR1 is SGHVS, CDR2 FQNEAQ, per germline. As DNA, the CDR3 is TGTGCCAGCAGCTTTGGGAATCAGCCCCAGCATTTT. This encodes CASSFGNQPQHF. The whole variable domain, remainder taken from reference TRBV7-8 and TRBJ1-5, is GAGVSQSPRYKVAKRGQDVALRCDPISGHVSLFWYQQALGQGPEFLTYFQNEAQLDKSGLPSDRFFAERPEGSVSTLKIQRTQQEDSAVYLCASSFGNQPQHFGDGTRLSIL.

This clonotype was picked up many times. The chain links TRBV15 to TRBJ2-1; D not resolved. Germline CDR1 LNHNV, CDR2 YYDKDF (reference sequence). Trimming stripped 0 bases from V and 8 bases from J, with 11 bases between. This CDR3 comprises 14 residues. The CDR3 bases are TGTGCCACCAGCAGAGATCCAGCTGGGGATGAGCAGTTCTTC. Its protein is CATSRDPAGDEQFF.

The chain links TRBV5-1 to TRBJ1-1; no definite D call. The CDR3 extends over 14 amino acids. Germline CDR1 reads SGHRS; CDR2 reads YFSETQ. Trimming cost V 1 base and J 0 bases, with 7 bases left between them. Here the CDR3 reads CASSLLEMNTEAFF. The DNA for the CDR3 is TGCGCCAGCAGCTTGCTTGAAATGAACACTGAAGCTTTCTTT.

The J gene is TRBJ2-1, the V gene TRBV20-1; 11 bases agree with TRBD2. There are 14 residues in the CDR3. Germline CDR1 and CDR2: DFQATT and SNEGSKA (reference sequence). The V segment lost 6 bases and the J segment 9 bases; nucleotides outside the gene matches: 10. The CDR3 nucleotides are TGCAGTGCCGCAAATAGCGGGGGGGCCTCTGAGCAGTTCTTC. Residues: CSAANSGGASEQFF.

The chain links TRBV7-2 to TRBJ2-7; no clear D. Looked up from germline, CDR1 is SGHTA and CDR2 is FQGNSA. With 1 base removed from V and 5 bases from J, the gap between germline ends came to 9 bases. The CDR3 contains 13 residues. The CDR3 loop is CASSLDKYDEQYV. In DNA, the CDR3 is TGTGCCAGCAGCTTAGATAAATACGACGAGCAGTACGTC.

This clonotype was seen more than once but under ten times. The chain carries TRBV29-1 and TRBJ2-7, with 7 positions matching TRBD1. Germline trimming cut 7 bases from V and 2 bases from J; bases unmatched to any gene: 2. This CDR3 region has 11 residues. Germline CDR1 reads SQVTM; CDR2 reads ANQGSEA. The CDR3 here is CSAGTAYEQYF. CDR3 coding DNA: TGCAGCGCCGGGACAGCCTACGAGCAGTACTTC.

Ten or more counts support this clonotype. The rearrangement joins TRBV20-1 to TRBJ2-5; 7 positions match TRBD2. The CDR3 extends over 13 amino acids. The germline gives CDR1 DFQATT, CDR2 SNEGSKA (reference sequence). Losses at the gene ends were 6 bases for V and 3 bases for J; bases not matched to a gene: 7. CDR3 nucleotide sequence: TGCAGTGCCGTATCGGGGGGAAAAGAGACCCAGTACTTC. Translation: CSAVSGGKETQYF.

The chain joins TRBV12-3 or TRBV12-4 to TRBJ2-1; TRBD2 matches 8 bases. The CDR3 has 12 amino acids. Trimming took 6 bases from V and 15 from J; bases not matched to a gene: 10. This CDR3 is CASRAGTRSPFF. CDR3 in DNA: TGTGCCAGCAGGGCCGGGACTAGGAGTCCGTTCTTC.

V gene TRBV7-3 combines with J gene TRBJ1-1; 7 positions match TRBD1. The CDR3 sequence is 13 residues long. Per the germline V gene, CDR1 is SGHTA and CDR2 is FQGTGA. The junction had 5 bases not matched to a gene; V was cut back by 5 bases and J by 5 bases. The chain's CDR3 is CASSEGARTEAFF. The CDR3 DNA reads as TGTGCCAGCAGCGAGGGGGCGAGAACTGAAGCTTTCTTT.

The rearrangement joins TRBV24-1 to TRBJ2-3; TRBD2 matches at 13 bases. Looked up from germline, CDR1 is KGHDR and CDR2 is SFDVKD. The CDR3 totals 15 residues. The ends lost 6 bases at V and 6 bases at J; junction bases unmatched: 5. CDR3 loop: CATSYGTSGVDTQYF. The CDR3, as DNA: TGTGCCACCAGTTATGGGACTAGCGGGGTGGATACGCAGTATTTT.

The genes are TRBV7-2 and TRBJ2-5; D may match TRBD1 or TRBD2 (6 bases each). The CDR3 covers 16 residues. Trimming removed 5 bases from V and 4 bases from J, with 20 bases in between. Germline CDR1 reads SGHTA; CDR2 reads FQGNSA. The CDR3 coding sequence is TGTGCCAGCAGCCGCAGAACAGGGAGGCAGGGAGAGACCCAGTACTTC. Protein product: CASSRRTGRQGETQYF. Using reference TRBV7-2 and TRBJ2-5 for the parts outside the CDR3, the full variable domain is GAGVSQSPSNKVTEKGKDVELRCDPISGHTALYWYRQSLGQGLEFLIYFQGNSAPDKSGLPSDRFSAERTGGSVSTLTIQRTQQEDSAVYLCASSRRTGRQGETQYFGPGTRLLVL.

This clonotype was picked up a small number of times. The chain has TRBV4-3 and TRBJ2-1, with TRBD1 matching 9 bases. CDR3 size: 12 residues. Germline trimming cut 5 bases from V and 14 bases from J; bases unmatched to any gene: 7. Germline loops: CDR1 LGHNA, CDR2 YSLEER. CDR3 region: CASSLNRGQEFF. The CDR3 nucleotides are TGCGCCAGCAGCTTGAACAGGGGGCAGGAGTTCTTC.

This clonotype has only a few counts. V usage is TRBV11-2 and J usage is TRBJ2-1; TRBD1 might be the D (7 bases). The germline V and J ends were trimmed by 0 bases and 5 bases, with 11 bases remaining between them. In germline, CDR1 is SGHAT, CDR2 FQNNGV. The CDR3 loop spans 15 amino acids. The CDR3 reads CASSLDQGGHNEQFF. The CDR3 DNA follows: TGTGCCAGCAGCTTAGATCAGGGGGGTCACAATGAGCAGTTCTTC.

There are many counts of this clonotype. This chain connects TRBV12-3 or TRBV12-4 to TRBJ1-2; D is possibly TRBD1 (5 bases). V lost 4 bases, J lost 2 bases, and 8 bases lay in between. This CDR3 spans 13 amino acids. CDR3 sequence (DNA): TGTGCCAGCAGTTGGGACGGAAACTATGGCTACACCTTC. This encodes CASSWDGNYGYTF.

The sample holds a few counts of this clonotype. This sequence joins TRBV5-5 and TRBJ2-1, with 10 bases lining up with TRBD1. The trim removed 4 bases at V and 7 bases at J, leaving 5 bases unmatched. Germline CDR1 is SGHKS and CDR2 is YYEKEE (reference sequence). The CDR3 runs 14 residues. The CDR3 reads CASSLTGGWNEQFF. The CDR3 nucleotides read TGTGCCAGCAGCCTGACAGGGGGCTGGAATGAGCAGTTCTTC.

This clonotype was counted only a few times. This rearrangement joins TRBV19 to TRBJ1-1, with D tentatively TRBD1 (5 bases). The CDR3 runs to 15 residues. Looked up from germline, CDR1 is LNHDA and CDR2 is SQIVND (reference sequence). Trimming stripped 5 bases from V and 2 bases from J, with 15 bases between. The CDR3 region has the DNA TGTGCCAGTAGTCTAAGGGCCAGGGACAACACTGAAGCTTTCTTT. Translation gives CASSLRARDNTEAFF.

This clonotype has a handful of counts. The V call is TRBV7-4, the J call TRBJ2-7; D unclear. This CDR3 region has 18 residues. Germline CDR1 reads SGHVT; CDR2 reads SQSDAQ. Trimming cost V 0 bases and J 1 base, with 19 bases left between them. This CDR3 is CASSLAPPPTRESYEQYV. Here the CDR3 DNA reads TGTGCCAGCAGCTTAGCGCCCCCGCCGACGCGAGAATCCTACGAGCAGTACGTC.

This clonotype was recorded once. A read error may explain this, as a much larger clone is one base away. This chain uses TRBV11-2 with TRBJ1-1; D is ambiguous. Germline-derived CDR1 and CDR2 are SGHAT and FQNNGV. The CDR3 length is 13 residues. This CDR3 is CASCLAGNTEAFF. CDR3 nucleotide sequence: TGTGCCAGCTGCTTAGCGGGGAACACTGAAGCTTTCTTT.

The rearrangement links TRBV6-2 or TRBV6-3 to TRBJ2-3; 9 bases match TRBD2. Germline V lookup: CDR1 MNHEY, CDR2 SVGEGT. The CDR3 loop spans 17 amino acids. V shed 7 bases, J shed 5 bases, and the junction held 16 bases outside the gene matches. The CDR3 DNA follows: TGTGCCAGCATCCCCCTCCCGGCGGGGGGGCAAGAAGATACGCAGTATTTT. Translation gives CASIPLPAGGQEDTQYF.

This chain links TRBV6-5 with TRBJ2-7; 9 bases map to TRBD1. Germline trimming cut 2 bases from V and 4 bases from J; bases unmatched to any gene: 3. The CDR3 contains 14 residues. Per germline, CDR1 MNHEY and CDR2 SVGAGI. CDR3 in DNA: TGTGCCAGCAGTTACGCCGGGACAGGGTACGAGCAGTACGTC. Its translation is CASSYAGTGYEQYV.

In this sample, this clonotype turned up a few times. This chain joins TRBV2 and TRBJ1-2; TRBD1 matches at 9 bases. This CDR3 contains 12 residues. CDR1 SNHLY and CDR2 FYNNEI come from the germline V gene. V was clipped by 6 bases and J by 12 bases; unmatched bases: 8. CDR3 nucleotide sequence: TGTGCCAGCAGATACTTGGGACAGGGCAACACCTTC. It specifies CASRYLGQGNTF.

J is TRBJ1-5 and V is TRBV2, with 8 bases identical to TRBD1. The CDR3 length is 14 residues. J lost 7 bases, V lost 4 bases, and 6 bases had no gene match. Germline CDR1 SNHLY, CDR2 FYNNEI. The CDR3 DNA is TGTGCCAGCAGTGGACAGGGGCTAGGGCAGCCCCAGCATTTT. The encoded protein is CASSGQGLGQPQHF. Using reference TRBV2 and TRBJ1-5 for the parts outside the CDR3, the full variable domain is EPEVTQTPSHQVTQMGQEVILRCVPISNHLYFYWYRQILGQKVEFLVSFYNNEISEKSEIFDDQFSVERPDGSNFTLKIRSTKLEDSAMYFCASSGQGLGQPQHFGDGTRLSIL.

The gene calls are TRBV6-1 and TRBJ2-3; 10 bases fit TRBD2. This CDR3 is 16 amino acids long. V was pared by 2 bases and J by 0 bases, with 2 bases of the junction left unmatched. Germline lookup yields CDR1 MNHNS and CDR2 SASEGT. The CDR3 DNA follows: TGTGCCAGCAGTGAACAAGCGGGGGGGAGCACAGATACGCAGTATTTT. Translation: CASSEQAGGSTDTQYF.

This clonotype showed up many times. The chain joins TRBV4-2 to TRBJ2-7; 11 nucleotides line up with TRBD2. V lost 8 bases and J lost 3; bases outside the gene matches: 9. CDR3 size: 15 residues. In germline, CDR1 is LGHNA, CDR2 YNFKEQ. As DNA, the CDR3 is TGTGCCAGCGGAAATAGCGGGGGGGCGTTCTACGAGCAGTACTTC. Protein: CASGNSGGAFYEQYF.

This clonotype has ten or more counts. This sequence joins TRBV7-2 and TRBJ2-4, with a tentative D call TRBD1 (6 bases). The CDR3 loop spans 15 amino acids. The ends were cut back, 4 bases at V and 8 bases at J, with 18 bases in the middle. Germline CDR1 SGHTA, CDR2 FQGNSA. The CDR3 here is CASSSGQPPVDIQYF. The CDR3 nucleotides read TGTGCCAGCAGCTCCGGACAGCCCCCGGTGGACATTCAGTACTTC. Based on the CDR3 plus reference TRBV7-2 and TRBJ2-4, the full variable domain is GAGVSQSPSNKVTEKGKDVELRCDPISGHTALYWYRQSLGQGLEFLIYFQGNSAPDKSGLPSDRFSAERTGGSVSTLTIQRTQQEDSAVYLCASSSGQPPVDIQYFGAGTRLSVL.